The source of this TCR beta chain is a study of identical twins. Whole-study results and caveats: Within monozygotic twins, out-of-frame TCR alpha sharing was underestimated by the models. Twins' excess sharing was less marked for out-of-frame beta sequences. With abundant cord blood beta clonotypes, insertions were fewer; memory repertoires showed no such pattern.

The V end lost 7 bases, the J end lost 4 bases, and 22 bases lay between the germline ends. CDR1 and CDR2 from the germline V gene are MDHEN and SYDVKM. The CDR3 consists of 16 residues. TCRdb independently ran MiXCR on the 5' RACE reads; one entry per CDR3 protein. The data contain hundreds of thousands of distinct CDR3 sequences, more than 6.5% of them singletons. This clonotype was observed many times. Its cognate antigen is unknown. Separately, the same data were catalogued under a study of yellow fever vaccine responses in identical twins. As that study records: Twins reportedly appeared to share part of their vaccine T cell response while keeping part individual.

The sequenced material came from memory (CD45RO+) T cells sorted from blood. The source is a woman aged 18-29 years in good health. The V gene is TRBV28, the J gene TRBJ2-5; a weak D match, TRBD2 (5 bases). The CDR3 nucleotides are TGTGCCAGCACCCTGGGGTCGGGAATGCGGCGAGAGACCCAGTACTTC. It specifies CASTLGSGMRRETQYF.